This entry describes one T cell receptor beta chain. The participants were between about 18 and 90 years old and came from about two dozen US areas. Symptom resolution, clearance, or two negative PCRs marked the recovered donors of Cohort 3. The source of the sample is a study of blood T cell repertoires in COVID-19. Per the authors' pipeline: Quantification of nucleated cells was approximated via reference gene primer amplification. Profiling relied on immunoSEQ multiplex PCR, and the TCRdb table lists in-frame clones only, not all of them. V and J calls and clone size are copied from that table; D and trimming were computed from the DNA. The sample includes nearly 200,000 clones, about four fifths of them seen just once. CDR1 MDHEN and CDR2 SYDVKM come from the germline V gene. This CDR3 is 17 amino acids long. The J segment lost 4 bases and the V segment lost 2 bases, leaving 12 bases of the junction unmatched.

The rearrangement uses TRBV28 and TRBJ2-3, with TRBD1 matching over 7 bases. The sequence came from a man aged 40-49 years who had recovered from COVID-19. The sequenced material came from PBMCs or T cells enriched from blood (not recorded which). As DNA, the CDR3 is TGTGCCAGCAGTTTACCGCGCTTAAGACAGGGTGCAGATACGCAGTATTTT. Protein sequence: CASSLPRLRQGADTQYF.